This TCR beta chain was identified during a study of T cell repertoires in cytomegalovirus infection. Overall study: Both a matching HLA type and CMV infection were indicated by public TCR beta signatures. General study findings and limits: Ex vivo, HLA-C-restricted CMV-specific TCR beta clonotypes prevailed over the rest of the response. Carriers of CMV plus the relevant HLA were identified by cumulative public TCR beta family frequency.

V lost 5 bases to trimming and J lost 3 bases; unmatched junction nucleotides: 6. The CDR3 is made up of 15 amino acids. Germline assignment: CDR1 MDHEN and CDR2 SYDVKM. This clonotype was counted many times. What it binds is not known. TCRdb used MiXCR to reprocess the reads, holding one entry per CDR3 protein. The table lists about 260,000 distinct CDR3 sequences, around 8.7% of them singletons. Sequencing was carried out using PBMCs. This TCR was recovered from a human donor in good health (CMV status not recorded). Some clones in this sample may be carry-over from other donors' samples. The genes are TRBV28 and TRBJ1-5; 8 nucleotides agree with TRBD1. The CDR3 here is CASSTDRGPNQPQHF. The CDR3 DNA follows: TGTGCCAGCAGTACCGACAGGGGCCCCAATCAGCCCCAGCATTTT.